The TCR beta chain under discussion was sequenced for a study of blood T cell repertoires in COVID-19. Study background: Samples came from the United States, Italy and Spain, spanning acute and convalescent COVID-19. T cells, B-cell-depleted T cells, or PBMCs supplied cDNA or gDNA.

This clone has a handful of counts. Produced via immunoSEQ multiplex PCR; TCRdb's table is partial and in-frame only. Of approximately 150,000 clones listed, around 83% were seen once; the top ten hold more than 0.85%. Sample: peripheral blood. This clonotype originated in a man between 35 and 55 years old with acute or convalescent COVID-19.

The CDR3 loop is CASSGQGYAEAFF. CDR3 sequence (DNA): TGTGCCAGCTCAGGACAGGGGTACGCTGAAGCTTTCTTT. V and J are TRBV18 and TRBJ1-1, with TRBD1 matching 9 bases. This CDR3 has 13 residues. CDR1 is KGHSH, CDR2 LQKENI, per germline. V lost 5 bases, J lost 6 bases, and 4 bases stayed unmatched.